This T cell receptor (beta chain) is drawn from a study of vaccination and CD4 T cells after COVID-19. Study details: Overlapping SARS-CoV-2, HCoV-NL63, HCoV-OC43 and HCoV-229E spike peptides stimulated the cells.

Trimming removed 1 base from V and 0 bases from J, with 8 bases in between. Germline CDR1 SGHVS, CDR2 FQNEAQ. CDR3 length: 15 residues. Stated treatment: roughly 10-day PBMC culture with coronavirus spike peptide pools or control peptides (ViraFEST assay). Worth noting for this clonotype: Antigen unknown.

Cultured CD4+ T cell DNA underwent sequencing with the Oncomine TCR Beta short-read assay. From the PCR reads, TCRdb called clonotypes with MiXCR, one entry per CDR3 protein. The sample comprises 4,100 or so distinct CDR3 sequences, roughly 21% of which are singletons, and over 20% rests with the top ten. Material for sequencing was CD4+ T cells from blood, cultured in vitro. The sequence was collected from a human donor who had recovered from COVID-19. The chain carries TRBV7-8 and TRBJ2-3, with D possibly matching TRBD2 (6 bases). This chain's CDR3 is CASSLVAVSTDTQYF. The CDR3 nucleotides read TGTGCCAGCAGCTTAGTAGCGGTTAGCACAGATACGCAGTATTTT.